This T cell receptor (beta chain) comes out of a study of CD39 and CD103 CD8 tumor-infiltrating T cells (dated by TCRdb to 2016 to 2019). Describing the broader study: Repertoire comparisons were shown for an HPV-positive HNSCC, an HPV-negative HNSCC, an ovarian cancer and a melanoma patient. TCRbeta CDR3 deep sequencing compared repertoires of CD8 TIL subsets defined by CD103 and CD39 with peripheral memory CD8 T cells. What the authors observed across the whole study: Clonotypes from DN TILs largely overlapped with peripheral memory CD8 repertoires, while clonotypes from DP TILs were only rarely found in blood or uninvolved lymph node. DP CD8 TILs appeared to be more oligoclonal than DN and SP CD8 TILs and blood memory CD8 T cells, with roughly 50-90% covered by the top 30 clonotypes.

At the time samples were collected, the patients were not on therapy, although their prior treatments varied from chemotherapy, radiotherapy, surgery and immunotherapy to none at all. After thawing, cells were enriched for T lymphocytes using a negative-selection kit, with EpCAM beads added for tumor-infiltrating lymphocytes. CD8 TIL subsets were FACS-sorted as CD3+CD4-CD8+CD45RA- cells split by CD39 and CD103 expression into DN, SP and DP. After mincing, tumor specimens underwent a 1 h digestion with hyaluronidase, collagenase and DNase, and were then filtered, enriched by Ficoll and cryopreserved. Populations were sorted to 99% purity on a FACSAria II, and cell pellets were frozen for TCR sequencing without culture. Taken from the germline V gene, the CDR1 and CDR2 loops are SGHRS and YFSETQ. The CDR3 runs 12 amino acids, cysteine and phenylalanine included. The read is trimmed to its CDR3 DNA, 36 bases read in frame from base 1. V is reduced by 4 bases and J by 9 bases, leaving a spacing of 11 bases between them.

A remark on this clone: Its antigen target is currently unknown. Qualities for individual bases were not recorded, and no much larger clone is one base off.

From around 10,000 to 100,000 sorted cells per subset, genomic DNA was extracted using the DNeasy Blood and Tissue Kit. The immunoSEQ service sequenced and mapped the TCRbeta V-J or V-D-J regions, with each sample reaching coverage above 9x. As for how the authors treated the data: The analysis included only productive rearrangements exported from the immunoSEQ Analyzer platform, and clonality was assessed using the 500 most abundant clones. The Morisita-Horn similarity index and the Jaccard index were used to quantify repertoire overlap between populations. Morisita-Horn similarity between CD8 T-cell subset TCR repertoires was measured in about 6 cancer patients. TCRdb took over this immuneACCESS table, retaining in-frame rearrangements with V and J assigned. Such tables are incomplete; in checked studies, under half of the missing clones stem from an unresolved V gene, and the remainder is unexplained. D and trimming come from the DNA, and the V and J calls and clone size come from that table. This sample lists 700 to 850 clones; 50% to 70% were detected once. The top ten hold around three fifths of the sample.

The sample taken for sequencing was CD39+ CD103+ CD8+ T cells sorted from the tumor. The cell subset or site label of this sample denotes: CD103+CD39+ double-positive CD45RA- CD8 T cells. This sequence originates from a human donor with head and neck squamous cell carcinoma. This sequence uses TRBV5-1 and TRBJ2-1; the best D guess is TRBD2, with 5 bases matching. The DNA sequence reads TGCGCCAGCAGCGGACCTCGGGGTGAGCAGTTCTTC. Its translation is CASSGPRGEQFF.